This T cell receptor beta chain is from a study of blood T cell repertoires in COVID-19. The table came from immunoSEQ multiplex PCR; TCRdb's copy has only in-frame clones and leaves some out. The sample contains some 200,000 clones, roughly 86% of which appear only once. CDR1 is LGHDT and CDR2 is YNNKEL in the germline V gene (reference sequence). The CDR3 runs to 14 residues. The V and J ends lost 1 base and 7 bases, in that order; junction bases with no gene match: 6. The source material was peripheral blood. The origin of this receptor is a man aged 40-55 years with active or convalescent COVID-19. V usage is TRBV3-1 (or the pseudogene TRBV3-2) and J usage is TRBJ1-1; TRBD1 matches 7 bases. The CDR3 here is CASSQVRQGGEAFF. The CDR3 DNA reads as TGTGCCAGCAGCCAAGTCCGACAGGGCGGTGAAGCTTTCTTT.